Shown below are 21 T cell receptor beta chains from a single sample sequenced in a study of cytomegalovirus exposure and HLA in healthy donors (dated by TCRdb to the late 2010s). Receptor amplification or capture employed the immunoSEQ multiplex PCR assay. TCRdb's version of the immuneACCESS table is confined to in-frame rearrangements and falls short of the full clone set. An unresolved V gene accounts for under half of the shortfall where checked; the remainder is of unknown origin. The sample includes about 88,000 clones, with 84% observed a single time. About an eighth of the sample is taken by the ten largest. The specimen was PBMCs. The receptors come from a woman under 30 in good health and CMV-seropositive.

This sequence joins TRBV5-6 and TRBJ2-1, with 9 positions matching TRBD1. Trimming took 2 bases from V and 0 from J; bases not matched to a gene: 6. The CDR3 contains 17 residues. Germline CDR1 reads SGHDT; CDR2 reads YYEEEE. As DNA, the CDR3 is TGTGCCAGCAGCTTCGTCGGGACAGGGAGCTCCTACAATGAGCAGTTCTTC. Translating gives CASSFVGTGSSYNEQFF. The full variable domain, with the rest looked up from reference TRBV5-6 and TRBJ2-1, is DAGVTQSPTHLIKTRGQQVTLRCSPKSGHDTVSWYQQALGQGPQFIFQYYEEEERQRGNFPDRFSGHQFPNYSSELNVNALLLGDSALYLCASSFVGTGSSYNEQFFGPGTRLTVL.

V is TRBV7-2 and J is TRBJ1-2; 7 nucleotides agree with TRBD1. With 8 bases clipped from V and 6 bases from J, the junction kept 9 bases outside the gene matches. Looked up from germline, CDR1 is SGHTA and CDR2 is FQGNSA. This CDR3 contains 13 residues. The CDR3 region is CASGLQGPDGYTF. CDR3 coding DNA: TGTGCCAGCGGCCTACAGGGGCCCGATGGCTACACCTTC.

The chain joins TRBV7-3 to TRBJ2-1, with a weak D call TRBD2 (6 bases). Trimming pared 5 bases from V and 0 bases from J, leaving 14 bases between. From germline, CDR1 is SGHTA and CDR2 FQGTGA. The CDR3 sequence is 16 residues long. CDR3 sequence: CASSPNAGSSYNEQFF. DNA of the CDR3: TGTGCCAGCAGCCCAAATGCGGGGAGCTCCTACAATGAGCAGTTCTTC.

The chain carries TRBV4-3 and TRBJ1-5; D gene ambiguous. Germline values: CDR1 LGHNA, CDR2 YSLEER. The CDR3 sequence is 15 residues long. The V and J ends lost 0 bases and 3 bases respectively, with 9 bases between them. This CDR3 is CASSQDAGNNQPQHF. CDR3 nucleotide sequence: TGCGCCAGCAGCCAAGATGCGGGGAACAATCAGCCCCAGCATTTT.

The chain is built from TRBV4-3 and TRBJ2-3, with 10 bases fitting TRBD1. Germline V gene sequence: CDR1 LGHNA, CDR2 YSLEER. The CDR3 is made up of 16 amino acids. The J segment lost 4 bases and the V segment lost 4 bases, leaving 8 bases of the junction unmatched. The CDR3 is CASSLDRDRGADTQYF. Here the CDR3 DNA reads TGCGCCAGCAGCCTCGACCGGGACAGGGGAGCAGATACGCAGTATTTT.

The chain couples TRBV9 to TRBJ2-5, with D unclear. The germline gives CDR1 SGDLS, CDR2 YYNGEE. The CDR3 covers 14 residues. With 0 bases removed from V and 3 bases from J, the gap between germline ends came to 9 bases. The CDR3 DNA sequence: TGTGCCAGCAGCGTAGCTCAGGCAGAAGAGACCCAGTACTTC. This sequence encodes CASSVAQAEETQYF.

This clone appeared a single time. The chain couples TRBV28 to TRBJ1-2; D might be TRBD1 (6 bases). This CDR3 has 15 residues. Germline values: CDR1 MDHEN, CDR2 SYDVKM. V was trimmed by 6 bases and J by 3 bases, leaving 17 bases between them. The CDR3 region has the DNA TGTGCCAGCAGCCCTATCAGGCGGGGGCACTATGGCTACACCTTC. The encoded protein is CASSPIRRGHYGYTF.

The chain has TRBV5-1 and TRBJ1-5; 7 bases are a match to TRBD1. The trim removed 5 bases at V and 3 bases at J, leaving 5 bases unmatched. The germline gives CDR1 SGHRS, CDR2 YFSETQ. CDR3 length: 14 residues. Here the CDR3 reads CASSAGGNNQPQHF. The CDR3 nucleotides read TGCGCCAGCAGTGCAGGGGGGAACAATCAGCCCCAGCATTTT.

This rearrangement joins TRBV11-2 to TRBJ2-7; 11 nucleotides line up with TRBD2. Germline-derived CDR1 and CDR2 are SGHAT and FQNNGV. The CDR3 is 14 amino acids. Trimming cost V 3 bases and J 7 bases; bases outside gene matches: 5. CDR3 coding DNA: TGTGCCAGCAGCTTGATTAGCGGGGGGGTGGAGCAGTACTTC. This sequence encodes CASSLISGGVEQYF.

This clone appeared many times. The chain uses TRBV6-1 and TRBJ2-2; a weak D match, TRBD1 (5 bases). The CDR3 runs 15 residues. Trimming removed 1 base from V and 6 bases from J, with 12 bases in between. Germline V CDR1 and CDR2: MNHNS, SASEGT. CDR3 in amino acids: CASSEDQGGAGELFF. CDR3 bases: TGTGCCAGCAGTGAAGATCAGGGTGGAGCCGGGGAGCTGTTTTTT.

The table lists this clone with a count of one. This chain connects TRBV5-5 to TRBJ2-7; tentative D call: TRBD1 (6 bases). V lost 3 bases and J 3 bases, leaving 13 bases between the germline ends. Germline loops: CDR1 SGHKS, CDR2 YYEKEE (reference sequence). The CDR3 contains 14 residues. The CDR3, as DNA: TGTGCCAGCAGCTCCCCAACAGGGAACTACGAGCAGTACTTC. Residues: CASSSPTGNYEQYF.

The J gene is TRBJ1-1, the V gene TRBV9; D is possibly TRBD1 (6 bases). Per the germline V gene, CDR1 is SGDLS and CDR2 is YYNGEE. Trimming stripped 4 bases from V and 1 base from J, with 14 bases between. CDR3 length: 15 residues. This CDR3 is CASSPEVGANTEAFF. In DNA form, the CDR3 reads TGTGCCAGCAGCCCCGAGGTGGGGGCGAACACTGAAGCTTTCTTT.

This chain connects TRBV29-1 to TRBJ1-2, with D tentatively TRBD1 (6 bases). The CDR3 has 12 residues. The V end lost 7 bases, the J end lost 4 bases, and 13 bases lay between the germline ends. CDR1 and CDR2 (germline): SQVTM, ANQGSEA. CDR3 sequence: CSGGGEGYGYTF. As DNA, the CDR3 is TGCAGCGGAGGGGGGGAGGGCTATGGCTACACCTTC.

The chain is built from TRBV14 and TRBJ2-3, with D perhaps TRBD2 (5 bases). The V end was cut by 4 bases, the J end by 3 bases, with 11 bases between. CDR3 size: 14 residues. CDR1 SGHDN and CDR2 FVKESK come from the germline V gene. The CDR3: CASSRRGETDTQYF. The CDR3 DNA follows: TGTGCCAGCAGCCGCCGGGGAGAGACAGATACGCAGTATTTT.

This clone appeared a single time. The genes are TRBV27 and TRBJ2-7, with 7 bases that match TRBD2. J lost 2 bases, V lost 0 bases, and 1 base had no gene match. The germline V gene has CDR1 MNHEY and CDR2 SMNVEV (reference sequence). The CDR3 is 14 amino acids. As DNA, the CDR3 is TGTGCCAGCAGTTTATCGGGGGGGACCTACGAGCAGTACTTC. It translates to CASSLSGGTYEQYF.

This clone was detected ten times or more. The chain uses TRBV30 and TRBJ1-2; D might be TRBD1 (6 bases). Trimming cost V 4 bases and J 8 bases, with 11 bases left between them. The CDR3 is 11 amino acids. Per germline, CDR1 GTSNPN and CDR2 SVGIG (reference sequence). The CDR3 coding sequence is TGTGCCTGGAAGGACAGTCAAGGCTACACCTTC. The encoded protein is CAWKDSQGYTF.

The V gene is TRBV5-1, the J gene TRBJ2-6, with 7 nucleotides matching TRBD1. Germline lookup yields CDR1 SGHRS and CDR2 YFSETQ. Trimming took 5 bases from V and 2 from J; bases not matched to a gene: 1. The CDR3 covers 14 residues. CDR3 in amino acids: CASSQGAGANVLTF. Here the CDR3 DNA reads TGCGCCAGCAGTCAGGGGGCTGGGGCCAACGTCCTGACTTTC. Full variable domain (rest looked up from reference TRBV5-1 and TRBJ2-6): KAGVTQTPRYLIKTRGQQVTLSCSPISGHRSVSWYQQTPGQGLQFLFEYFSETQRNKGNFPGRFSGRQFSNSRSEMNVSTLELGDSALYLCASSQGAGANVLTFGAGSRLTVL.

The chain recombines TRBV18 with TRBJ1-4, with D maybe TRBD1 (6 bases). In germline, CDR1 is KGHSH, CDR2 LQKENI. V gave up 6 bases and J gave up 2 bases, with 10 bases separating them. The CDR3 is 14 amino acids. This CDR3 reads CASSTQGTNEKLFF. CDR3 coding DNA: TGTGCCAGCTCGACTCAGGGGACTAATGAAAAACTGTTTTTT.

This clone was seen more than once but under ten times. CDR3 sequence: CASSARGNSNQPQHF. DNA for the CDR3: TGTGCCAGCAGTGCACGGGGGAATAGCAATCAGCCCCAGCATTTT. V usage is TRBV2 and J usage is TRBJ1-5, with a tentative D call TRBD1 (5 bases). The CDR3 has 15 residues. CDR1 is SNHLY, CDR2 FYNNEI, per germline. Trimming removed 4 bases from V and 0 bases from J, with 10 bases in between.

The rearrangement links TRBV7-9 to TRBJ2-7, with 8 bases identical to TRBD1. This CDR3 spans 14 amino acids. V lost 5 bases to trimming and J lost 5 bases; unmatched junction nucleotides: 8. Looked up from germline, CDR1 is SEHNR and CDR2 is FQNEAQ (reference sequence). CDR3 coding DNA: TGTGCCAGCAGCCCGGTACAGGGGGGCCACGAGCAGTACTTC. Amino acid sequence: CASSPVQGGHEQYF.

This sequence joins TRBV4-3 and TRBJ2-3; 11 nucleotides match TRBD2. Per the germline V gene, CDR1 is LGHNA and CDR2 is YSLEER. The CDR3 sequence is 16 residues long. J gave up 1 base and V 1 base, and 1 base lay outside the gene matches. The CDR3 loop is CASSQVTSGGTDTQYF. DNA of the CDR3: TGCGCCAGCAGCCAAGTGACTAGCGGGGGCACAGATACGCAGTATTTT.